The 19 T cell receptor beta chains given below trace back to one sample, sequenced in a study of shared clonotypes between healthy human individuals. The data were produced by immunoSEQ multiplex PCR, yet TCRdb's version contains in-frame clones alone and is incomplete. The data show around 1.5 million clones, approximately 98% seen once. Material: naive CD4+ T cells sorted from blood. Described subset: CD45RA+ positively selected. The receptors stem from a man between 25 and 39 years old in good health.

J is TRBJ2-7 and V is TRBV29-1, with TRBD2 matching 14 bases. The CDR3 spans 16 residues. Germline V gene lookup returns CDR1 SQVTM and CDR2 ANQGSEA. The V and J ends lost 5 bases and 7 bases, in that order; junction bases with no gene match: 13. CDR3 protein: CSVTGLAGAGAWEQYF. CDR3 nucleotide sequence: TGCAGCGTTACGGGACTAGCGGGAGCAGGGGCTTGGGAGCAGTACTTC.

This chain joins TRBV2 and TRBJ1-2; 8 bases match TRBD1. With 6 bases clipped from V and 2 bases from J, the junction kept 8 bases outside the gene matches. CDR3 length: 15 residues. Germline V gene lookup returns CDR1 SNHLY and CDR2 FYNNEI. Here the CDR3 DNA reads TGTGCCAGCAGGGATAACAGGGGGTACAACTATGGCTACACCTTC. This sequence encodes CASRDNRGYNYGYTF.

About this clone itself: Other DNA sequences of this sample code for an identical CDR3. For the CDR3, the DNA is TGTGCCAGCAGCTTGGCGGGTAACAATCAGCCCCAGCATTTT. Protein sequence: CASSLAGNNQPQHF. This rearrangement joins TRBV5-4 to TRBJ1-5, with unresolved D. CDR3 size: 14 residues. The V end was cut by 0 bases, the J end by 3 bases, with 7 bases between. Germline values: CDR1 SGHNT, CDR2 YYREEE (reference sequence).

The rearrangement joins TRBV9 to TRBJ2-5; 12 nucleotides match TRBD2. This CDR3 is built from 17 residues. The germline gives CDR1 SGDLS, CDR2 YYNGEE. V lost 0 bases to trimming and J lost 5 bases; unmatched junction nucleotides: 8. CDR3 sequence: CASSVASSGRAQETQYF. The CDR3, as DNA: TGTGCCAGCAGCGTAGCCTCTAGCGGGAGGGCCCAGGAGACCCAGTACTTC.

The chain uses TRBV6-6 and TRBJ2-3; D gene ambiguous. V lost 6 bases to trimming and J lost 1 base, with 11 bases between them. Germline V CDR1 and CDR2: MNHNY, SVGAGI (reference sequence). The CDR3 covers 14 residues. This chain's CDR3 is CASSDRSRTDTQYF. The CDR3 coding sequence is TGTGCCAGCAGCGACCGTTCGCGCACAGATACGCAGTATTTT.

V is TRBV11-2 and J is TRBJ2-7; the D is unclear. Trimming stripped 2 bases from V and 2 bases from J, with 10 bases between. The CDR3 consists of 14 residues. Germline V CDR1 and CDR2: SGHAT, FQNNGV. DNA for the CDR3: TGTGCCAGCAGCTTAAGTCAGGTGGCCTACGAGCAGTACTTC. It translates to CASSLSQVAYEQYF.

The chain couples TRBV19 to TRBJ1-2; 9 nucleotides match TRBD1. CDR1 and CDR2 (germline): LNHDA, SQIVND (reference sequence). The CDR3 length is 15 residues. The V gene end was trimmed by 3 bases and the J gene end by 8 bases; junction bases not matched to a gene: 10. CDR3 sequence (DNA): TGTGCCAGTAGTATCTCCCAGGGACAGGGCCGGGGCTACACCTTC. It specifies CASSISQGQGRGYTF.

The table lists this clone with a count of one. Written as DNA, the CDR3 is TGTGCCAGCAGCCTGCAGGACTACGGGGCCAACGTCCTGACTTTC. It specifies CASSLQDYGANVLTF. V gene TRBV11-2 combines with J gene TRBJ2-6, with D perhaps TRBD2 (6 bases). The CDR3 is 15 residues long. Trimming left V 5 bases short and J 4 bases short, with 12 bases between. Germline V gene sequence: CDR1 SGHAT, CDR2 FQNNGV.

The table lists this clone with a count of one. J is TRBJ2-3 and V is TRBV7-9; D is possibly TRBD2 (7 bases). V lost 4 bases to trimming and J lost 2 bases, with 13 bases between them. This CDR3 has 15 residues. Per the germline V gene, CDR1 is SEHNR and CDR2 is FQNEAQ (reference sequence). CDR3 in DNA: TGTGCCAGCAGCTCGGGGGGCCTGACCACAGATACGCAGTATTTT. Its protein is CASSSGGLTTDTQYF.

This chain links TRBV5-1 with TRBJ2-7, with 7 bases lining up with TRBD1. The CDR3 is 19 residues long. V lost 5 bases, J lost 3 bases, and 23 bases stayed unmatched. Germline-derived CDR1 and CDR2 are SGHRS and YFSETQ. The CDR3 sequence: CASRRVAVFRDSAIYEQYF. CDR3 in DNA: TGCGCCAGCAGGCGAGTTGCCGTTTTCCGGGACAGCGCAATCTACGAGCAGTACTTC.

In its sample, this clone was seen once. The chain carries TRBV10-2 and TRBJ1-3; no definite D call. The CDR3 totals 15 residues. The V gene's germline CDR1 is WSHSY and CDR2 SAAADI. Trimming removed 4 bases at V and 4 bases at J, with 14 bases between. The CDR3 is CASSVFLRLGNTIYF. In DNA, the CDR3 is TGCGCCAGCAGTGTTTTCCTCCGGCTCGGAAACACCATATATTTT.

This clone has only a few counts. This chain joins TRBV6-1 and TRBJ2-7; D not certain. Trimming cost V 4 bases and J 0 bases, with 16 bases left between them. There are 16 residues in the CDR3. Per the germline V gene, CDR1 is MNHNS and CDR2 is SASEGT. The CDR3 is CASSAAAQRSSYEQYF. As DNA, the CDR3 is TGTGCCAGCAGTGCTGCCGCCCAGAGGAGCTCCTACGAGCAGTACTTC.

Details on this clone: The junction departs from germline at one end; a sequencing error may be responsible. The J gene is TRBJ2-4, the V gene TRBV9, with D perhaps TRBD2 (6 bases). The CDR3 runs to 14 residues. CDR1 and CDR2 from the germline V gene are SGDLS and YYNGEE. The CDR3: CASSDTGAGDIQYF. The CDR3 nucleotides are TGTGCTAGCAGCGATACGGGAGCTGGGGACATTCAGTACTTC.

This chain connects TRBV9 to TRBJ2-3, with D possibly matching TRBD2 (5 bases). Between the trimmed V and J ends, which lost 0 bases and 0 bases, there was a span of 8 bases. The CDR3 has 15 residues. Germline V gene sequence: CDR1 SGDLS, CDR2 YYNGEE. The CDR3 is CASSVAWTSTDTQYF. The CDR3 DNA reads as TGTGCCAGCAGCGTAGCTTGGACTAGCACAGATACGCAGTATTTT.

The chain is built from TRBV10-2 and TRBJ2-5; D may be TRBD1 (6 bases). The CDR3 totals 15 residues. The germline V gene encodes CDR1 WSHSY and CDR2 SAAADI. Deletions cut 2 bases from V and 5 bases from J, with 15 bases between. The CDR3 sequence is CASSERWGPSETQYF. CDR3 DNA: TGCGCCAGCAGTGAGAGGTGGGGGCCAAGTGAGACCCAGTACTTC.

The chain uses TRBV5-1 and TRBJ2-2; 9 positions agree with TRBD2. Germline CDR1 is SGHRS and CDR2 is YFSETQ. The CDR3 contains 18 residues. The V and J ends lost 6 bases and 0 bases, in that order; junction bases with no gene match: 12. The CDR3 DNA reads TGCGCCAGCAAAGCTTTAACTAGCGGGTTCGCGAACACCGGGGAGCTGTTTTTT. It codes for CASKALTSGFANTGELFF.

V is TRBV5-1 and J is TRBJ2-5; 12 bases fit TRBD2. Trimming cost V 0 bases and J 4 bases; bases outside gene matches: 4. From germline, CDR1 is SGHRS and CDR2 YFSETQ. The CDR3 covers 16 residues. CDR3 protein: CASSLGGLAGRETQYF. CDR3 sequence (DNA): TGCGCCAGCAGCTTGGGGGGACTAGCGGGTAGAGAGACCCAGTACTTC.

With respect to this clone: One end of the junction fails to match germline, which may point to a read error. This chain joins TRBV7-7 and TRBJ2-1; 9 nucleotides agree with TRBD2. The CDR3 loop spans 14 amino acids. Germline lookup yields CDR1 SSHAT and CDR2 FNYEAQ (reference sequence). CDR3 amino acids: CASSPSGAYNEQFF. CDR3 nucleotides: TGTGCTAGCAGCCCTAGCGGGGCTTACAATGAGCAGTTCTTC.

Only one count was recorded for this clone. V is TRBV7-6 and J is TRBJ2-7; D could derive from TRBD1 or TRBD2 (6 bases each). The germline V gene has CDR1 SGHVS and CDR2 FNYEAQ. The CDR3 sequence is 13 residues long. V was clipped by 1 base and J by 5 bases, with 9 bases between them. CDR3 DNA: TGTGCCAGCAGCTTAGGAGGGGGGAACGAGCAGTACTTC. This sequence encodes CASSLGGGNEQYF.